These 25 T cell receptor beta chains share one sample of origin, sequenced in a study of blood T cell repertoires in COVID-19. The table came from immunoSEQ multiplex PCR; TCRdb's copy has only in-frame clones and leaves some out. The table lists about 310,000 clones, 90% of them singletons, with about 1% in the top ten. The sample consisted of peripheral blood. These receptors were obtained from a woman in her forties with COVID-19, enrolled during active disease.

The chain carries TRBV6-2 or TRBV6-3 and TRBJ2-3; TRBD2 matches at 11 bases. Germline trimming cut 2 bases from V and 4 bases from J; bases unmatched to any gene: 11. Germline values: CDR1 MNHEY, CDR2 SVGEGT. The CDR3 has 18 residues. CDR3 in DNA: TGTGCCAGCAGTTACACGAGTTTAGCGGGGGGGCCTTCAGATACGCAGTATTTT. It encodes CASSYTSLAGGPSDTQYF.

The J gene is TRBJ2-3, the V gene TRBV7-9; 9 nucleotides agree with TRBD1. CDR3 length: 17 amino acids. With V trimmed by 5 bases and J by 6 bases, 15 bases remained unmatched. Per the germline V gene, CDR1 is SEHNR and CDR2 is FQNEAQ (reference sequence). CDR3 residues: CASSPWARQGVTDTQYF. Here the CDR3 DNA reads TGTGCCAGCAGCCCCTGGGCTCGACAGGGGGTAACGGATACGCAGTATTTT.

The gene calls are TRBV19 and TRBJ1-5, with TRBD1 matching 7 bases. In germline, CDR1 is LNHDA, CDR2 SQIVND (reference sequence). V dropped 7 bases and J dropped 5; count of bases not matched to a gene: 14. The CDR3 has 16 amino acids. CDR3 amino acids: CASTTRQGLKHQPQHF. DNA for the CDR3: TGTGCCAGTACTACCCGACAGGGATTAAAGCATCAGCCCCAGCATTTT.

The chain combines TRBV7-9 with TRBJ2-1; TRBD2 agrees at 13 bases. The CDR3 spans 16 residues. The germline gives CDR1 SEHNR, CDR2 FQNEAQ (reference sequence). V trimming: 5 bases; J trimming: 4 bases; junction bases outside the gene matches: 5. CDR3 region: CASSPGLAGEYNEQFF. CDR3 in DNA: TGTGCCAGCAGCCCCGGACTAGCGGGAGAATACAATGAGCAGTTCTTC.

The chain carries TRBV18 and TRBJ2-3; 7 bases are a match to TRBD1. V lost 4 bases and J lost 1; bases outside the gene matches: 2. Germline CDR1 is KGHSH and CDR2 is LQKENI. This CDR3 is 14 amino acids long. The DNA for the CDR3 is TGTGCCAGCTCACTCGGGACAGGCACAGATACGCAGTATTTT. Translation gives CASSLGTGTDTQYF.

The V gene is TRBV2, the J gene TRBJ2-1; the match to TRBD1 covers 10 bases. Germline lookup yields CDR1 SNHLY and CDR2 FYNNEI. The CDR3 runs 17 residues. V shed 8 bases and J 0 bases; nucleotides not matched to a gene: 10. CDR3 in DNA: TGTGCCAGCGGACGGGACAGGGGCCCGAGCTCCTACAATGAGCAGTTCTTC. This gives the protein CASGRDRGPSSYNEQFF.

The rearrangement joins TRBV2 to TRBJ1-4; D perhaps matches TRBD1 (5 bases). V was cut by 7 bases and J by 7 bases, with 16 bases left in between. CDR3 length: 14 amino acids. The germline CDR1 and CDR2 sequences are SNHLY and FYNNEI. Written as DNA, the CDR3 is TGTGCCAGCACGGCGGGGGGATTAGGTGAAAAACTGTTTTTT. The encoded protein is CASTAGGLGEKLFF.

The chain has TRBV12-5 and TRBJ2-2; tentatively, D is TRBD2 (7 bases). Germline V gives CDR1 LGHNT, CDR2 FRNRAP. The V end was cut by 2 bases, the J end by 4 bases, with 20 bases between. This CDR3 contains 18 residues. CDR3: CASGLNLIGGPSTGELFF. Here the CDR3 DNA reads TGTGCTAGTGGTTTGAATCTAATCGGGGGGCCCAGCACCGGGGAGCTGTTTTTT.

The chain links TRBV6-5 to TRBJ1-5; 10 bases map to TRBD1. Germline assignment: CDR1 MNHEY and CDR2 SVGAGI. The CDR3 has 15 amino acids. Trimming cost V 6 bases and J 2 bases; bases outside gene matches: 4. This CDR3 is CASRRDRGRNQPQHF. The CDR3 DNA follows: TGTGCCAGCAGGCGGGACAGGGGTCGCAATCAGCCCCAGCATTTT.

The gene calls are TRBV9 and TRBJ1-2, with 11 bases matching TRBD1. The J segment lost 7 bases and the V segment lost 3 bases, leaving 5 bases of the junction unmatched. This CDR3 region has 14 residues. The germline CDR1 and CDR2 sequences are SGDLS and YYNGEE. The DNA of the CDR3 is TGTGCCAGCAGCGAGACGGACAGGGGGCTTGGCTACACCTTC. It translates to CASSETDRGLGYTF.

The rearrangement links TRBV15 to TRBJ2-5, with 7 bases lining up with TRBD1. This CDR3 comprises 14 residues. CDR1 LNHNV and CDR2 YYDKDF come from the germline V gene (reference sequence). Trimming removed 6 bases from V and 4 bases from J; junction bases left unmatched: 8. The CDR3 spells CATRLGQSGETQYF. The CDR3 bases are TGTGCCACCAGGTTGGGACAGAGTGGAGAGACCCAGTACTTC.

As to this clone: The junction and the germline gene differ at one end; a read error may be behind it. The V and J genes are TRBV7-7 and TRBJ2-5; 7 bases match TRBD1. Germline CDR1 is SSHAT and CDR2 is FNYEAQ (reference sequence). This CDR3 region has 15 residues. The CDR3 region is CASSFSQGPQETQYF. The CDR3 DNA sequence: TGTGCTAGCAGCTTTTCACAGGGGCCGCAAGAGACCCAGTACTTC.

The chain couples TRBV9 to TRBJ2-2; D possibly corresponds to TRBD1 (8 bases). CDR1 and CDR2 from the germline V gene are SGDLS and YYNGEE. Trimming cost V 2 bases and J 6 bases, with 17 bases left between them. CDR3 length: 16 amino acids. CDR3 nucleotide sequence: TGTGCCAGCAGCGTGGAACAGGGGGGGTACCCCGGGGAGCTGTTTTTT. It yields the protein CASSVEQGGYPGELFF.

The chain carries TRBV24-1 and TRBJ2-3; no firm D call. V lost 1 base and J lost 4, with 17 bases in between. From germline, CDR1 is KGHDR and CDR2 SFDVKD. The CDR3 totals 17 residues. The CDR3 here is CATSDFYRPASPDTQYF. The DNA of the CDR3 is TGTGCCACCAGTGATTTCTATCGGCCAGCGTCCCCAGATACGCAGTATTTT.

This clone was found a few times. Other DNA sequences in the same sample also yield this CDR3. The chain uses TRBV27 and TRBJ1-1, with D unresolved. V shed 2 bases and J shed 1 base, with 5 bases lying between them. Germline CDR1 and CDR2: MNHEY and SMNVEV (reference sequence). This CDR3 is 13 amino acids long. The chain's CDR3 is CASSLTGNTEAFF. In DNA form, the CDR3 reads TGTGCCAGCAGTTTAACGGGGAACACTGAAGCTTTCTTT.

The chain joins TRBV7-2 to TRBJ2-3, with 9 bases lining up with TRBD2. CDR3 size: 15 residues. The trim removed 3 bases at V and 7 bases at J, leaving 8 bases unmatched. The germline CDR1 and CDR2 sequences are SGHTA and FQGNSA. The CDR3 region is CASSFLTSGPNTQYF. Here the CDR3 DNA reads TGTGCCAGCAGCTTCCTGACTAGCGGACCAAATACGCAGTATTTT.

This chain connects TRBV5-4 to TRBJ1-1; TRBD1 agrees at 8 bases. The V segment lost 5 bases and the J segment 7 bases; nucleotides outside the gene matches: 10. This CDR3 spans 14 amino acids. CDR1 SGHNT and CDR2 YYREEE come from the germline V gene (reference sequence). CDR3 sequence reads: CASRRRGQGLEAFF. The CDR3 DNA sequence: TGTGCCAGCAGGCGCCGCGGACAGGGACTTGAAGCTTTCTTT.

The chain carries TRBV25-1 and TRBJ2-5; 7 positions agree with TRBD1. The CDR3 is 13 residues long. V shed 4 bases and J 4 bases; nucleotides not matched to a gene: 3. Looked up from germline, CDR1 is MGHDK and CDR2 is SYGVNS. The CDR3 sequence: CASSGTGTETQYF. CDR3 nucleotides: TGTGCCAGCAGTGGGACAGGAACAGAGACCCAGTACTTC.

The rearrangement joins TRBV6-5 to TRBJ1-2; D may be TRBD1 (5 bases). Germline lookup yields CDR1 MNHEY and CDR2 SVGAGI. The length of the CDR3 is 15 residues. Deletions cut 10 bases from V and 2 bases from J, with 20 bases between. This chain's CDR3 is CATLPRAGLNYGYTF. The CDR3 coding sequence is TGTGCCACACTACCCCGGGCAGGGTTAAACTATGGCTACACCTTC.

The rearrangement uses TRBV9 and TRBJ2-1, with 8 bases matching TRBD2. CDR3 size: 16 residues. CDR1 SGDLS and CDR2 YYNGEE come from the germline V gene. Trimming at V came to 4 bases and at J to 0 bases, leaving 6 bases not matched to a gene. Here the CDR3 DNA reads TGTGCCAGCAGCCCCGGGGGGGCGAGCTCCTACAATGAGCAGTTCTTC. This codes for CASSPGGASSYNEQFF.

The CDR3 DNA sequence: TGTGCCAGCAGCTTAGGGTTACTAGCGGGAGAAAATGGGCAGTACTTC. This encodes CASSLGLLAGENGQYF. The chain joins TRBV7-2 to TRBJ2-7; 11 nucleotides align to TRBD2. CDR1 is SGHTA and CDR2 is FQGNSA in the germline V gene. The CDR3 extends over 16 amino acids. Trimming at V came to 1 base and at J to 9 bases, leaving 11 bases not matched to a gene. Using reference TRBV7-2 and TRBJ2-7 for the parts outside the CDR3, the full variable domain is GAGVSQSPSNKVTEKGKDVELRCDPISGHTALYWYRQSLGQGLEFLIYFQGNSAPDKSGLPSDRFSAERTGGSVSTLTIQRTQQEDSAVYLCASSLGLLAGENGQYFGPGTRLTVT.

The rearrangement joins TRBV29-1 to TRBJ1-4; no firm D call. V was pared by 5 bases and J by 7 bases, with 14 bases between. CDR3 length: 13 amino acids. Germline V lookup: CDR1 SQVTM, CDR2 ANQGSEA. CDR3 nucleotide sequence: TGCAGCGTTATCCGAGTTAGAGGTGAAAAACTGTTTTTT. Translation gives CSVIRVRGEKLFF.

The chain employs TRBV5-6 and TRBJ2-1, with 14 bases fitting TRBD2. Germline assignment: CDR1 SGHDT and CDR2 YYEEEE. The CDR3 runs 17 residues. The ends lost 4 bases at V and 4 bases at J; junction bases unmatched: 7. The CDR3 protein is CASSLPRTSGGYNEQFF. In DNA, the CDR3 is TGTGCCAGCAGCCTCCCTCGGACTAGCGGGGGGTACAATGAGCAGTTCTTC.

The rearrangement links TRBV11-2 to TRBJ2-3; 7 bases match TRBD1. Trimming took 5 bases from V and 6 from J; bases not matched to a gene: 14. Germline lookup yields CDR1 SGHAT and CDR2 FQNNGV. This CDR3 has 16 amino acids. The CDR3 region has the DNA TGTGCCAGCAGCCCCCTTGAGGACAGGTGGCAGGATACGCAGTATTTT. Translation gives CASSPLEDRWQDTQYF.

The chain joins TRBV10-3 to TRBJ1-3; D perhaps matches TRBD1 (5 bases). Deletions cut 6 bases from V and 0 bases from J, with 9 bases between. Germline V CDR1 and CDR2: ENHRY, SYGVKD. The CDR3 totals 14 residues. Here the CDR3 reads CAISKQDSGNTIYF. The CDR3 DNA reads TGTGCCATCAGCAAACAGGACTCTGGAAACACCATATATTTT.